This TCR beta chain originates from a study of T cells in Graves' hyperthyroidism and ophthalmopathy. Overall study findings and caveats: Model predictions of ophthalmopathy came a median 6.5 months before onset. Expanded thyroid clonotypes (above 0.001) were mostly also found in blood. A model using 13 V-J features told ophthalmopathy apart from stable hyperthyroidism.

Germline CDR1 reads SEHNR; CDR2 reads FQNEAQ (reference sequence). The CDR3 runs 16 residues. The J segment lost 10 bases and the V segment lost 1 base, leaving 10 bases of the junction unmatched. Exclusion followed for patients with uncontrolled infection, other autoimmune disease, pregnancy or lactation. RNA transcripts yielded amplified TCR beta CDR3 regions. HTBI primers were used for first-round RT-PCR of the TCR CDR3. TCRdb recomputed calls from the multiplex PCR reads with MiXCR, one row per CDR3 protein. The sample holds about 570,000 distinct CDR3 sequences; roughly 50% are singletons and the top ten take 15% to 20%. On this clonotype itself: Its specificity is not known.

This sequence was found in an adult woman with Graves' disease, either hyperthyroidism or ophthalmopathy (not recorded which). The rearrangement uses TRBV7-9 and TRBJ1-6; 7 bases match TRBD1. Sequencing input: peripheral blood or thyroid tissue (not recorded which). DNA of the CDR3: TGTGCCAGCAGCTTAGTACCGACAGGGTCAGGATCACCCCTCCACTTT. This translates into CASSLVPTGSGSPLHF.